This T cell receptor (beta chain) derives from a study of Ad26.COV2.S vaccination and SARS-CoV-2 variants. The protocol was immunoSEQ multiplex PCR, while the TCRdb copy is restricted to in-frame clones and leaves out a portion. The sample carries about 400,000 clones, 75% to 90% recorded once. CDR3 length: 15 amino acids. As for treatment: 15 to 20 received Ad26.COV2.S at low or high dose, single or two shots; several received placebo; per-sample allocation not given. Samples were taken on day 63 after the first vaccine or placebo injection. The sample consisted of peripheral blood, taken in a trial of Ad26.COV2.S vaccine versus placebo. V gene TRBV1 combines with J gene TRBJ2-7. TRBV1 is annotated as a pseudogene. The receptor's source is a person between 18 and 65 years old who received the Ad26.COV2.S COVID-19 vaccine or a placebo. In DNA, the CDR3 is TGCACCAGCAGCCGGGACGGGGTGGGGGTGCACGAGCAGTACTTC. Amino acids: CTSSRDGVGVHEQYF.